This T cell receptor (beta chain) was retrieved from a study of blood T cell repertoires in COVID-19. About the study: From the United States, Italy and Spain came samples of acute and convalescent COVID-19. Sources were T cells, B-cell-depleted T cells, or PBMCs; the material itself was cDNA or gDNA.

This CDR3 spans 17 amino acids. The V gene lost 7 bases and the J gene lost 2 bases, with 26 bases spanning the gap. Germline CDR1 SQVTM, CDR2 ANQGSEA. Authors' processing steps: Using reference gene primer amplification, nucleated cell counts were estimated. Produced via immunoSEQ multiplex PCR; TCRdb's table is partial and in-frame only. V, J and clone size were drawn from that table, and D and trimming were deduced from the DNA. The sample records fewer than 120,000 clones, over 65% being singletons. Source material: peripheral blood. The TCR comes from a woman older than 75 with acute or convalescent COVID-19. The J gene is TRBJ1-1, the V gene TRBV29-1; D may be TRBD1 (5 bases). CDR3 nucleotides: TGCAGCGCTGCCGACAGCTCGCCCCTTCTGGTCAACACTGAAGCTTTCTTT. Its translation: CSAADSSPLLVNTEAFF.